This note documents a single TCR beta chain sequence. In the authors' methods: Counts of nucleated cells, estimated from reference gene primer amplification, were obtained. Assay used: immunoSEQ multiplex PCR; TCRdb lists only in-frame clones, some missing. V, J and clone size reflect that table, while D and trimming were determined from the DNA. The sample carries about 94,000 clones, approximately 87% recorded once. These data come from a study of blood T cell repertoires in COVID-19. At the level of the study: There were acute and convalescent COVID-19 samples, and they came from the United States, Italy and Spain. Sources were T cells, B-cell-depleted T cells, or PBMCs; the material itself was cDNA or gDNA.

With 7 bases clipped from V and 2 bases from J, the junction kept 4 bases outside the gene matches. CDR1 SGHAT and CDR2 FQDESV come from the germline V gene (reference sequence). The CDR3 runs 13 residues. The sample consisted of peripheral blood. The chain combines TRBV11-1 with TRBJ2-5; TRBD2 matches at 7 bases. The TCR originated in a human donor with acute or convalescent COVID-19. The donor label of this sample is uncertain. The CDR3 DNA sequence: TGTGCCAGCACCCCGGGGGGACAAGAGACCCAGTACTTC. It specifies CASTPGGQETQYF. The full variable domain, rest sourced from reference TRBV11-1 and TRBJ2-5, is EAEVAQSPRYKITEKSQAVAFWCDPISGHATLYWYRQILGQGPELLVQFQDESVVDDSQLPKDRFSAERLKGVDSTLKIQPAELGDSAMYLCASTPGGQETQYFGPGTRLLVL.